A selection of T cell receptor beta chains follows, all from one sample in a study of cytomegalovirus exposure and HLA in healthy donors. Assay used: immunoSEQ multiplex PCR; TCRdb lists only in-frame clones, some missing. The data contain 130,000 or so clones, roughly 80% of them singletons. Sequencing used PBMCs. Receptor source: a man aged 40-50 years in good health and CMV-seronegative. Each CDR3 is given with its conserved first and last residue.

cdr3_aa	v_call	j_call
CASSKTGIDEQFF	TRBV7-3	TRBJ2-1
CASSIGLSTDTQYF	TRBV19	TRBJ2-3
CASSLVGQRTNTGELFF	TRBV5-1	TRBJ2-2
CASSLIVGLRYNEQFF	TRBV5-1	TRBJ2-1
CASSVGDRDFEYEQYF	TRBV9	TRBJ2-7
CASSLLAVNTEAFF	TRBV7-9	TRBJ1-1
CASSRGTSGGASTDTQYF	TRBV4-3	TRBJ2-3
CASSPVRSEAFF	TRBV2	TRBJ1-1
CASSGLQQANPGQPQHF	TRBV7-8	TRBJ1-5
CASSWTGTAINSPLHF	TRBV9	TRBJ1-6
CASSQDSPTAYGYTF	TRBV4-1	TRBJ1-2
CASSLQGYGYTF	TRBV7-2	TRBJ1-2
CASSESDRSQETQYF	TRBV6-1	TRBJ2-5
CASSSTGSIKAQHF	TRBV28	TRBJ1-5
CASSPGRVNTEAFF	TRBV6-5	TRBJ1-1
CASSSVGNTIYF	TRBV28	TRBJ1-3
CASSYSIQITQETQYF	TRBV6-6	TRBJ2-5
CASSLARQGREQYF	TRBV7-2	TRBJ2-7
CASSTSQGGETQYF	TRBV11-2	TRBJ2-5
CASRGLGKFNQPQHF	TRBV27	TRBJ1-5
CASRGTGQETQYF	TRBV2	TRBJ2-5
CASSQGQAPGNTIYF	TRBV4-1	TRBJ1-3
CASSLDRGSFSPLHF	TRBV5-4	TRBJ1-6
CASSHTGTDTQYF	TRBV6-8	TRBJ2-3
CVRSFSRRQGFCCEQYF	TRBV7-5	TRBJ2-7
CASAGQGARGYGYTF	TRBV27	TRBJ1-2
CAWSVLPYEQYF	TRBV30	.
CASSQRQVGSDTQYF	TRBV4-3	TRBJ2-3
CASSLRTGGLTTEAFF	TRBV4-1	TRBJ1-1
CASSRSGDILYEQYF	TRBV9	TRBJ2-7
CAISKTSGQTFQETQYF	TRBV10-3	TRBJ2-5
CASSLGGDRGYGYTF	TRBV7-9	TRBJ1-2
CASSLSGDSYEQYF	TRBV27	TRBJ2-7
CASSDGQGDTQYF	TRBV10-2	TRBJ2-3
CASSLGQESTDTQYF	TRBV5-4	TRBJ2-3
CASSQDGHVAPSYEQYF	TRBV4-1	TRBJ2-7
CASSSAGTDYGYTF	TRBV6-1	TRBJ1-2
CAWSGQGGGYTF	TRBV30	TRBJ1-2
CTSRPLGQGYTGELFF	TRBV7-8	TRBJ2-2
CASSPPGRGGADTQYF	TRBV18	TRBJ2-3
CAWSAGTGGRYNSPLHF	TRBV30	TRBJ1-6
CATLSSSRGSGYTF	TRBV2	TRBJ1-2
CASSLAGAEQFF	TRBV7-2	TRBJ2-1
CASRLGLAGDEQYF	TRBV7-2	TRBJ2-7
CASSLRDSTTGGYTF	TRBV27	TRBJ1-2
CASSSTSVTEAFF	TRBV18	TRBJ1-1
CAISESQGRYSPLHF	TRBV10-3	TRBJ1-6
CASSPPNFGVSSTDTQYF	TRBV18	TRBJ2-3
CASSFQYAGADEQFF	TRBV5-1	TRBJ2-1
CASSQVGEVNTGELFF	TRBV4-2	TRBJ2-2
CASSPQYSTDTQYF	TRBV9	TRBJ2-3